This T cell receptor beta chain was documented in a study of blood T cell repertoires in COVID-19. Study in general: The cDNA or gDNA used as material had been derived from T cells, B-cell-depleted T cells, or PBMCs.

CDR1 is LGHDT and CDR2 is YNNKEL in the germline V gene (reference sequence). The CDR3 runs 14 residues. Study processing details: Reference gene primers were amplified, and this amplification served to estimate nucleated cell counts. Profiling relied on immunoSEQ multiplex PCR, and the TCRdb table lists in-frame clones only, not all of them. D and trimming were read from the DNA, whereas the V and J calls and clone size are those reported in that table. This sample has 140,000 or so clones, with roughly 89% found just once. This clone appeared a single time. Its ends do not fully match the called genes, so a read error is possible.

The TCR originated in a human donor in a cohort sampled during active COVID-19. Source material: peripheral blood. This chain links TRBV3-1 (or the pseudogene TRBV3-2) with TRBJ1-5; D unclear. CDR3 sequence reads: CASSQGRSHQPQHF. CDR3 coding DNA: TGTGCCAGCAGCCAAGGTCGTAGCCATCAGCCCCAGCATTTT.